This is a list of T cell receptor beta chains from one sample in a study of T cell repertoires in cytomegalovirus infection. TCRdb independently ran MiXCR on the reads; one entry per CDR3 protein. The data show about 740,000 distinct CDR3 sequences, with roughly a third seen just once and 2.5% to 3.5% held by the top ten. The sample taken for sequencing was PBMCs. Receptors were obtained from a human donor in good health (CMV status not recorded). Some clones in this sample may be carry-over from other donors' samples. Both conserved end residues are part of each CDR3. D genes are given only for firm matches. Clone size, where shown, is once, few, many, or a class for clones that have expanded.

j_gene: TRBJ1-6
v_gene: TRBV28
d_gene: NA
abundance: NA
CDR3aa: CASSFYDPAAYSPLHF
CDR3nt: TGTGCCAGCAGTTTTTATGATCCGGCGGCATATTCACCCCTCCACTTT

j_gene: TRBJ2-1
v_gene: TRBV29-1
d_gene: NA
abundance: NA
CDR3aa: CSVDLPLSYNEQFF
CDR3nt: TGCAGCGTTGACCTTCCTTTGTCCTACAATGAGCAGTTCTTC

j_gene: TRBJ2-7
v_gene: TRBV19
d_gene: TRBD1
abundance: few
CDR3aa: CASNRQGYEQYF
CDR3nt: TGTGCCAGCAATCGACAGGGCTACGAGCAGTACTTC

j_gene: TRBJ2-7
v_gene: TRBV28
d_gene: NA
abundance: many
CDR3aa: CASSSSDIYEQYF
CDR3nt: TGTGCCAGCAGTTCCTCCGACATTTACGAGCAGTACTTC

j_gene: TRBJ2-7
v_gene: TRBV28
d_gene: NA
abundance: NA
CDR3aa: CASSLGGFQQYF
CDR3nt: TGTGCCAGCAGTTTAGGAGGGTTCCAGCAGTACTTC

j_gene: TRBJ1-1
v_gene: TRBV28
d_gene: TRBD1
abundance: NA
CDR3aa: CASSFIGQGRGKTEAFF
CDR3nt: TGTGCCAGCAGTTTCATCGGACAGGGGAGAGGGAAAACTGAAGCTTTCTTT

j_gene: TRBJ2-5
v_gene: TRBV7-8
d_gene: TRBD1
abundance: few
CDR3aa: CASSQNRDRGSETQYF
CDR3nt: TGTGCCAGCAGCCAAAACCGGGACAGGGGGTCGGAGACCCAGTACTTC

j_gene: TRBJ1-1
v_gene: TRBV6-6
d_gene: NA
abundance: NA
CDR3aa: CATIYTEAFF
CDR3nt: TGTGCCACCATTTATACTGAAGCTTTCTTT

j_gene: TRBJ2-5
v_gene: TRBV20-1
d_gene: TRBD2
abundance: NA
CDR3aa: CSASVLSGETGETQYF
CDR3nt: TGCAGTGCTAGTGTCCTAAGCGGGGAGACGGGGGAGACCCAGTACTTC

j_gene: TRBJ2-5
v_gene: TRBV7-8
d_gene: NA
abundance: NA
CDR3aa: CASSVDYRYQETQYF
CDR3nt: TGTGCCAGCAGCGTAGATTACCGGTACCAAGAGACCCAGTACTTC

j_gene: TRBJ1-2
v_gene: TRBV7-6
d_gene: TRBD1
abundance: NA
CDR3aa: CASSWGTGQVDYGYTF
CDR3nt: TGTGCCAGCAGCTGGGGCACCGGACAGGTTGATTATGGCTACACCTTC

j_gene: TRBJ2-7
v_gene: TRBV12-3/TRBV12-4
d_gene: TRBD2
abundance: NA
CDR3aa: CASSPPRAREGAYEQYF
CDR3nt: TGTGCCAGCAGTCCCCCCCGTGCCCGGGAGGGGGCCTACGAGCAGTACTTC

j_gene: TRBJ2-7
v_gene: TRBV14
d_gene: NA
abundance: few
CDR3aa: CASSQGTSYEQYF
CDR3nt: TGTGCCAGCAGCCAGGGTACCTCCTACGAGCAGTACTTC